Listed here is a single T cell receptor (beta chain). Its antigen has not been determined. Within one base of it there is no much larger clone, and no base qualities were kept. The immunoSEQ Assay was used to sequence TCRbeta CDR3 regions. After extraction, genomic DNA underwent amplification by bias-controlled multiplex PCR, followed by high-throughput sequencing. In the paper's pipeline: To quantify the absolute abundance of each unique TCRbeta CDR3 region, sequences were collapsed and filtered. T cell fraction was estimated by normalizing TCRbeta template counts to usable DNA, which was measured by amplifying reference genes present in all nucleated cells. Repertoire TCRs were annotated as SARS-CoV-2-specific when V gene, CDR3 amino acid sequence and J gene were exactly matched to a known reactive TCR set. MIRA supplied the reference SARS-CoV-2 TCR set, which was filtered for enrichment in COVID-19-positive ImmuneCODE repertoires so that public or cross-reactive TCRs were removed. Using the MIRA antigens, annotated TCRs were further analysed by specific ORF or by position within an ORF. Depth was the summed frequency of annotated unique rearrangements, while breadth was defined as annotated unique rearrangements over total unique productive rearrangements. Two-sided Wilcoxon rank-sum tests were used to compare TCR breadth between groups. TCRdb obtained this table from immuneACCESS and retained in-frame rearrangements with V and J assigned. These tables miss some clones; where compared with another copy, unresolved V genes account for less than half of the shortfall, and the remainder is unexplained. D and trimming come from the DNA, and the V and J calls and clone size come from that table. The sample profile shows approximately 360,000 clones; about four fifths of them were found once. More than 7% of the sample is held by the ten biggest clonotypes.

This sample was taken from a study of Ad26.COV2.S vaccination and SARS-CoV-2 variants (dated by TCRdb to about 2021). Describing the broader study: Vaccine-arm donors were drawn from COV1001, a multicentre, randomized, double-blind, placebo-controlled phase I-IIa trial of Ad26.COV2.S in healthy adults. Trial participants were randomized into five groups of five: low-dose or high-dose Ad26.COV2.S given once or twice, or placebo on both occasions. A total of 32 samples were included in the TCR-sequenced set, comprising roughly 19 Ad26.COV2.S vaccine recipients, 5 placebo recipients and 8 SARS-CoV-2 convalescent individuals. Blinding of investigators to trial group allocation was maintained during experiments and outcome assessment. Ad26.COV2.S was given intramuscularly at 5x10^10 or 1x10^11 viral particles, as a single shot or as two shots 56 days apart. The specificity and breadth of SARS-CoV-2-reactive T cell receptors after Ad26.COV2.S vaccination were assessed by TCRbeta repertoire sequencing.

The intended sense of this specimen's treatment or condition label: 15 to 20 received Ad26.COV2.S at low or high dose, single or two shots; about five received placebo; per-sample allocation not given. For vaccine and placebo recipients, repertoires were sequenced using samples collected on day 63 after the first injection. Between 29 July and 7 August 2020, Cohort 1b enrolled 20 to 30 adults aged 18-55 years at one site in Boston, USA. As a vaccine, Ad26.COV2.S was a replication-incompetent adenovirus type 26 vector that expressed a prefusion-stabilized SARS-CoV-2 spike protein derived from the original Wuhan strain. Overall study results and their limits: Spike-specific TCR breadth was higher in Ad26.COV2.S recipients than in placebo recipients (P = 0.0014). The study was not powered for comparison of responses between vaccine doses or regimens. Vaccine and placebo recipients had similar non-spike TCR breadth, a finding consistent with the vaccine containing only spike. After vaccination, substantial breadth of spike-specific CD8+ and CD4+ T cell responses was reported. According to the authors, total T cell responses may have been underestimated by the TCR breadth and depth analyses.

V is pared back by 2 bases and J by 3 bases, with 11 bases lying between the germline termini. Including the terminal cysteine and phenylalanine, the CDR3 comprises 15 residues. Only the CDR3 part of the read is kept: 45 bases, read in frame from the first base. The germline V gene yields SGHTA for CDR1 and FQGNSA for CDR2. The TCR sequence derives from a person between 18 and 65 years old who received the Ad26.COV2.S COVID-19 vaccine or a placebo. The specimen comprised peripheral blood, sampled in a trial of Ad26.COV2.S vaccine versus placebo. The V gene is TRBV7-2 and the J gene is TRBJ1-5; the D gene identity is not certain. The CDR3 loop reads CASSLNPNYNQPQHF. The DNA is TGTGCCAGCAGCTTAAACCCAAACTACAATCAGCCCCAGCATTTT.